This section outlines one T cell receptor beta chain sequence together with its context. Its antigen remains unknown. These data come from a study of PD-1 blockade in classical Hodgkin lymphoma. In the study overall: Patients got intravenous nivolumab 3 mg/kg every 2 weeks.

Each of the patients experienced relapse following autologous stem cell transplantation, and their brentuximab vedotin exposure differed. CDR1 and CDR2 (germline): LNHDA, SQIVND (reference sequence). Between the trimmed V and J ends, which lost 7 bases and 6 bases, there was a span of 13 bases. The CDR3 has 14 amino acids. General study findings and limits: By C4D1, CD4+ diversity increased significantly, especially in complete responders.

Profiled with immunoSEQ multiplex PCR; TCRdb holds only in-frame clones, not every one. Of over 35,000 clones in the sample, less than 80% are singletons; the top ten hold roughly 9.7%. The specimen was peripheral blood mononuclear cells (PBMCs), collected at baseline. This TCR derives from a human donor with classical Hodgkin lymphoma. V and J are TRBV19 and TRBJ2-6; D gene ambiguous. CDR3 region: CASTDRAEANVLTF. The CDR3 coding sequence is TGTGCCAGTACGGATAGGGCAGAGGCCAACGTCCTGACTTTC.